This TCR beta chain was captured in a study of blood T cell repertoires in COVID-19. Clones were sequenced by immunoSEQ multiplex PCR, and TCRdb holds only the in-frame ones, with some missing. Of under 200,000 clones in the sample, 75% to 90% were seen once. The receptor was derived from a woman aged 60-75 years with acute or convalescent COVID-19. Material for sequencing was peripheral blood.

This CDR3 reads CASSPFAESTEAFF. Written as DNA, the CDR3 is TGTGCCAGCTCACCATTCGCGGAGAGCACTGAAGCTTTCTTT. The gene calls are TRBV18 and TRBJ1-1; D ambiguous. The CDR3 totals 14 residues. CDR1 KGHSH and CDR2 LQKENI come from the germline V gene. Trimming took off 2 bases at V and 4 bases at J, with 11 bases between the two ends.